The 30 T cell receptor beta chains given below trace back to one sample, sequenced in a study of blood T cell repertoires in COVID-19. This table comes from immunoSEQ multiplex PCR, and its TCRdb copy is limited to in-frame clones, with some not included. The repertoire holds about 160,000 clones, roughly 72% seen once, with 3.7% in the top ten. The specimen was peripheral blood. Source of these receptors: a woman aged 80 or over with acute or convalescent COVID-19.

The V and J genes are TRBV11-2 and TRBJ2-7, with D tentatively TRBD1 (6 bases). V shed 8 bases and J shed 2 bases, with 19 bases lying between them. CDR1 SGHAT and CDR2 FQNNGV come from the germline V gene. CDR3 length: 15 amino acids. The CDR3 DNA is TGTGCCAGCGCTCCCGCAGGGGTCGTCCCCTACGAGCAGTACTTC. Its translation: CASAPAGVVPYEQYF. The full variable domain, rest sourced from reference TRBV11-2 and TRBJ2-7, is EAGVAQSPRYKIIEKRQSVAFWCNPISGHATLYWYQQILGQGPKLLIQFQNNGVVDDSQLPKDRFSAERLKGVDSTLKIQPAKLEDSAVYLCASAPAGVVPYEQYFGPGTRLTVT.

This clone was observed a handful of times. The CDR3 region has the DNA TGTGCCAGCAGTGCACAGGGGGCCCCTGGAAACACCATATATTTT. Translation: CASSAQGAPGNTIYF. This chain uses TRBV2 with TRBJ1-3, with TRBD1 identical over 9 bases. Losses at the gene ends were 4 bases for V and 2 bases for J; bases not matched to a gene: 3. Germline assignment: CDR1 SNHLY and CDR2 FYNNEI. CDR3 size: 15 residues.

The J gene is TRBJ1-3, the V gene TRBV9; D not resolved. This CDR3 spans 17 amino acids. With 0 bases removed from V and 0 bases from J, the gap between germline ends came to 13 bases. Germline-derived CDR1 and CDR2 are SGDLS and YYNGEE. CDR3 DNA sequence: TGTGCCAGCAGCGTAGGTGATTCGGGGAGCTCTGGAAACACCATATATTTT. Amino acids: CASSVGDSGSSGNTIYF.

This clone was found a few times. Without the conserved terminal phenylalanine or tryptophan, this CDR3 likely stems from a read error. The limits of the CDR3 on the DNA are not certain, so only TCRdb's listed CDR3 is given. The rearrangement links TRBV18 to TRBJ1-5. The CDR3 is 11 amino acids in total, end residues counted. The V gene's germline CDR1 is KGHSH and CDR2 LQKENI. CDR3 loop: CASSPPGSGWS.

V and J are TRBV18 and TRBJ1-5; D is undetermined. Germline values: CDR1 KGHSH, CDR2 LQKENI. The CDR3 is 14 amino acids. Deletions cut 4 bases from V and 2 bases from J, with 9 bases between. The chain's CDR3 is CASSLNERNQPQHF. CDR3 DNA sequence: TGTGCCAGCTCACTCAATGAGCGCAATCAGCCCCAGCATTTT.

CDR3 bases: TGCGCCAGCAGCTTGGGGGGACTAGCGGACACAGATACGCAGTATTTT. Encoded protein: CASSLGGLADTDTQYF. The chain uses TRBV5-1 and TRBJ2-3, with 11 bases aligning to TRBD2. V lost 0 bases, J lost 2 bases, and 2 bases stayed unmatched. This CDR3 has 16 residues. Germline V gene data show CDR1 as SGHRS and CDR2 as YFSETQ.

This chain links TRBV6-5 with TRBJ1-2, with D maybe TRBD1 (5 bases). Germline V gives CDR1 MNHEY, CDR2 SVGAGI. Trimming cost V 0 bases and J 7 bases, with 15 bases left between them. The CDR3 is 15 residues long. The CDR3 DNA reads TGTGCCAGCAGTTACTCTATGGGAGGGGATCTTGGCTACACCTTC. Amino acid sequence: CASSYSMGGDLGYTF.

The chain recombines TRBV10-1 with TRBJ2-1; 8 nucleotides match TRBD2. The germline V gene has CDR1 WNHNN and CDR2 SYGVQD (reference sequence). Unmatched junction bases numbered 4, after V lost 0 bases and J lost 9 bases. The CDR3 covers 14 residues. CDR3 DNA: TGCGCCAGCAGTGAGTCTGGGACTAGGGTTGAGCAGTTCTTC. Translated: CASSESGTRVEQFF.

This chain joins TRBV5-1 and TRBJ2-1, with 10 nucleotides matching TRBD2. With 0 bases clipped from V and 7 bases from J, the junction kept 7 bases outside the gene matches. The CDR3 loop spans 16 amino acids. Germline V gives CDR1 SGHRS, CDR2 YFSETQ. CDR3 DNA: TGCGCCAGCAGCTTGGCCCCAGCGGGAGGGCCGAATGAGCAGTTCTTC. It specifies CASSLAPAGGPNEQFF.

CDR3 DNA sequence: TGTGCCAGCAGTTACTCCGCGAGCATGAACACTGAAGCTTTCTTT. It encodes CASSYSASMNTEAFF. The chain uses TRBV6-5 and TRBJ1-1; no reliable D call. The CDR3 spans 15 residues. V shed 0 bases and J shed 0 bases, with 8 bases lying between them. Germline-derived CDR1 and CDR2 are MNHEY and SVGAGI.

J is TRBJ1-3 and V is TRBV6-6; D may be TRBD1 (5 bases). V was pared by 5 bases and J by 0 bases, with 11 bases between. Germline loops: CDR1 MNHNY, CDR2 SVGAGI (reference sequence). The CDR3 is 15 residues long. The CDR3 DNA reads as TGTGCCAGCAGTCTAACCACAGGCTCTGGAAACACCATATATTTT. This codes for CASSLTTGSGNTIYF.

V is TRBV7-3 and J is TRBJ1-1; 7 bases map to TRBD1. Germline V CDR1 and CDR2: SGHTA, FQGTGA. The CDR3 runs 13 residues. The ends lost 4 bases at V and 4 bases at J; junction bases unmatched: 3. DNA of the CDR3: TGTGCCAGCAGCTCGACAGGGTTCACTGAAGCTTTCTTT. Amino acid sequence: CASSSTGFTEAFF.

Comment on this clone: At one end, the junction sequence differs from germline, possibly due to a read error. The V gene is TRBV7-7, the J gene TRBJ1-6; D not certain. The CDR3 length is 15 residues. Germline values: CDR1 SSHAT, CDR2 FNYEAQ (reference sequence). The CDR3 reads CASSLEAGLNSPLHF. In nucleotides, the CDR3 is TGTGCTAGCAGCTTAGAAGCGGGATTAAATTCACCCCTCCACTTT.

This clone has a handful of counts. This chain links TRBV19 with TRBJ1-1; maybe TRBD1 (5 bases). Germline CDR1 reads LNHDA; CDR2 reads SQIVND (reference sequence). The CDR3 totals 13 residues. Trimming shortened V by 5 bases and J by 11 bases, and 18 bases separated the two germline ends. CDR3 amino acids: CASSLPPPTAAFF. The CDR3 nucleotides are TGTGCCAGTAGTCTTCCTCCACCGACAGCTGCTTTCTTT.

This clone was recorded a few times. The chain has TRBV2 and TRBJ1-6; D is unresolved. CDR1 is SNHLY and CDR2 is FYNNEI in the germline V gene. The CDR3 extends over 14 amino acids. Trimming cost V 2 bases and J 7 bases, with 9 bases left between them. Here the CDR3 reads CASSEWAGNSPLHF. The CDR3, as DNA: TGTGCCAGCAGTGAATGGGCGGGAAATTCACCCCTCCACTTT.

The V and J genes are TRBV2 and TRBJ1-1; perhaps TRBD1 as D (5 bases). This CDR3 is 12 amino acids long. V dropped 7 bases and J dropped 7 bases, with 13 bases sitting between them. The germline gives CDR1 SNHLY, CDR2 FYNNEI. The CDR3 DNA is TGTGCCAGCACCCTGGGGGGGGTTGAAGCTTTCTTT. This translates into CASTLGGVEAFF.

The chain couples TRBV6-5 to TRBJ2-7, with TRBD2 matching 7 bases. The CDR3 loop spans 14 amino acids. V gave up 4 bases and J gave up 3 bases; unmatched junction bases: 6. Germline V gives CDR1 MNHEY, CDR2 SVGAGI. CDR3 sequence: CASSSPSGNYEQYF. The CDR3 DNA sequence: TGTGCCAGCAGTTCCCCTAGCGGTAACTACGAGCAGTACTTC.

This clone was seen more than once but under ten times. This chain uses TRBV27 with TRBJ2-5; tentatively, D is TRBD1 (6 bases). Per the germline V gene, CDR1 is MNHEY and CDR2 is SMNVEV (reference sequence). The CDR3 length is 14 residues. Trimming shortened V by 6 bases and J by 2 bases, and 13 bases separated the two germline ends. The DNA for the CDR3 is TGTGCCAGCAGCCAAGCGGACAGACAAGAGACCCAGTACTTC. It translates to CASSQADRQETQYF.

V is TRBV7-8 and J is TRBJ2-1; weak D call: TRBD2 (5 bases). The CDR3 extends over 15 amino acids. Trimming shortened V by 7 bases and J by 5 bases, and 18 bases separated the two germline ends. The germline CDR1 and CDR2 sequences are SGHVS and FQNEAQ. The DNA of the CDR3 is TGTGCCAGCATCGAGGGAGCCAGGCCCGACAATGAGCAGTTCTTC. It codes for CASIEGARPDNEQFF.

The chain employs TRBV5-6 and TRBJ2-5; 8 nucleotides match TRBD2. The CDR3 contains 12 residues. The V segment lost 4 bases and the J segment 4 bases; nucleotides outside the gene matches: 0. The germline V gene has CDR1 SGHDT and CDR2 YYEEEE. The CDR3 is CASSREGETQYF. The CDR3 coding sequence is TGTGCCAGCAGCCGGGAGGGAGAGACCCAGTACTTC.

J is TRBJ1-1 and V is TRBV18; TRBD1 agrees at 11 bases. The CDR3 loop spans 16 amino acids. Germline V gene lookup returns CDR1 KGHSH and CDR2 LQKENI. V lost 3 bases and J lost 4; bases outside the gene matches: 7. Written as DNA, the CDR3 is TGTGCCAGCTCACCTCGTCTAGGACAGGGGGCCACTGAAGCTTTCTTT. Translation gives CASSPRLGQGATEAFF.

The chain's CDR3 is CASRRTSGGLEQYF. In DNA, the CDR3 is TGTGCCAGCAGGCGGACTAGCGGGGGTCTAGAGCAGTACTTC. The chain has TRBV27 and TRBJ2-7; 13 bases align to TRBD2. J gave up 7 bases and V 6 bases, and 6 bases lay outside the gene matches. Germline V CDR1 and CDR2: MNHEY, SMNVEV (reference sequence). CDR3 size: 14 residues.

The chain has TRBV2 and TRBJ1-1, with 7 bases aligning to TRBD1. V lost 6 bases to trimming and J lost 1 base; unmatched junction nucleotides: 8. Germline V gives CDR1 SNHLY, CDR2 FYNNEI. The CDR3 consists of 15 residues. As DNA, the CDR3 is TGTGCCAGCAGGCCTCAAGGGACAGAGAACACTGAAGCTTTCTTT. Translating gives CASRPQGTENTEAFF.

The sample holds one count of this clone. CDR3 bases: TGTGCCAGCAGTCTGGTTCAGGCCACCGGGGAGCTGTTTTTT. Translation gives CASSLVQATGELFF. This chain connects TRBV2 to TRBJ2-2; D gene uncertain. Germline CDR1 reads SNHLY; CDR2 reads FYNNEI. Trimming left V 5 bases short and J 4 bases short, with 11 bases between. The CDR3 is 14 amino acids.

V gene TRBV18 combines with J gene TRBJ2-5; D is unresolved. CDR1 is KGHSH, CDR2 LQKENI, per germline. V was shortened by 4 bases and J by 4 bases, with 10 bases between the two germline ends. The CDR3 length is 13 residues. CDR3 protein: CASSRSFRETQYF. In DNA, the CDR3 is TGTGCCAGCTCACGCAGTTTCAGAGAGACCCAGTACTTC.

The chain is built from TRBV30 and TRBJ1-5; D is uncertain. The germline V gene encodes CDR1 GTSNPN and CDR2 SVGIG (reference sequence). The CDR3 runs 14 residues. Between the trimmed V and J ends, which lost 2 bases and 2 bases, there was a span of 10 bases. The CDR3 DNA sequence: TGTGCCTGGAGTAACAGCGGAGGCAATCAGCCCCAGCATTTT. Its protein is CAWSNSGGNQPQHF.

The chain couples TRBV2 to TRBJ2-1; 7 bases are shared with TRBD2. CDR1 is SNHLY and CDR2 is FYNNEI in the germline V gene. This CDR3 is 15 amino acids long. With 2 bases clipped from V and 8 bases from J, the junction kept 9 bases outside the gene matches. The CDR3 loop reads CASSEFGGSFDEQFF. DNA for the CDR3: TGTGCCAGCAGTGAATTTGGCGGGAGCTTCGATGAGCAGTTCTTC.

V gene TRBV2 combines with J gene TRBJ2-5; TRBD2 is a possible D gene (6 bases). CDR1 SNHLY and CDR2 FYNNEI come from the germline V gene. V lost 4 bases and J 1 base, leaving 10 bases between the germline ends. This CDR3 has 14 residues. CDR3 residues: CASSAEGSQETQYF. The CDR3 DNA is TGTGCCAGCAGTGCGGAGGGGTCCCAAGAGACCCAGTACTTC.

This clone appeared a few times. The chain uses TRBV7-9 and TRBJ1-4, with D possibly matching TRBD1 (6 bases). The CDR3 spans 14 residues. CDR1 and CDR2 from the germline V gene are SEHNR and FQNEAQ (reference sequence). With 5 bases removed from V and 8 bases from J, the gap between germline ends came to 15 bases. CDR3 in amino acids: CASSPTGLAEKLFF. The CDR3 DNA sequence: TGTGCCAGCAGCCCTACAGGGTTGGCAGAAAAACTGTTTTTT.

The rearrangement joins TRBV30 to TRBJ1-5, with TRBD1 as a possible D gene (6 bases). Germline CDR1 is GTSNPN and CDR2 is SVGIG (reference sequence). The V end lost 5 bases, the J end lost 7 bases, and 15 bases lay between the germline ends. The CDR3 consists of 13 residues. As DNA, the CDR3 is TGTGCCTGGGGGACACGGGAGGGGCAGCCCCAGCATTTT. Translation gives CAWGTREGQPQHF.